What follows are 7 T cell receptor beta chains derived from one specimen sequenced in a study of T cell changes during pregnancy in multiple sclerosis. The repertoire was sequenced with immunoSEQ multiplex PCR; TCRdb's copy has only in-frame clones and lacks some. Counted here are around 64,000 clones, around 90% occurring once; the ten biggest clones make up over 0.25%. Sequencing used CD4+ T cells from peripheral blood mononuclear cells, obtained after pregnancy. These receptors came from a female donor with multiple sclerosis, enrolled in a pregnancy study.

The chain employs TRBV6-4 and TRBJ2-2, with 7 bases matching TRBD2. This CDR3 has 15 amino acids. The ends lost 6 bases at V and 0 bases at J; junction bases unmatched: 4. Germline CDR1 reads MRHNA; CDR2 reads SNTAGT. The DNA of the CDR3 is TGTGCCAGCAGCCTAACTAGCGCGAACACCGGGGAGCTGTTTTTT. Its protein product is CASSLTSANTGELFF.

V is TRBV7-3 and J is TRBJ2-1; 9 bases line up with TRBD2. Germline V gene data show CDR1 as SGHTA and CDR2 as FQGTGA. V trimming: 3 bases; J trimming: 3 bases; junction bases outside the gene matches: 6. The CDR3 contains 16 residues. The CDR3 nucleotides are TGTGCCAGCAGCTTTGGCGGGAGGGGGGGCTACAATGAGCAGTTCTTC. The encoded protein is CASSFGGRGGYNEQFF.

This sequence joins TRBV7-2 and TRBJ1-2; weak D call: TRBD1 (6 bases). Germline CDR1 SGHTA, CDR2 FQGNSA. This CDR3 comprises 14 residues. Trimming removed 1 base from V and 4 bases from J, with 10 bases in between. The CDR3 bases are TGTGCCAGCAGCTTAGATCTGGGGGCCTATGGCTACACCTTC. As protein: CASSLDLGAYGYTF. Combining the CDR3 with reference TRBV7-2 and TRBJ1-2 gives the whole variable domain GAGVSQSPSNKVTEKGKDVELRCDPISGHTALYWYRQSLGQGLEFLIYFQGNSAPDKSGLPSDRFSAERTGGSVSTLTIQRTQQEDSAVYLCASSLDLGAYGYTFGSGTRLTVV.

The chain combines TRBV7-3 with TRBJ1-2; perhaps TRBD1 as D (6 bases). In germline, CDR1 is SGHTA, CDR2 FQGTGA. Trimming took off 5 bases at V and 7 bases at J, with 14 bases between the two ends. The CDR3 covers 13 residues. The CDR3 region is CASSPGAGVGYTF. The CDR3 DNA follows: TGTGCCAGCAGCCCCGGGGCAGGGGTTGGCTACACCTTC.

The chain employs TRBV25-1 and TRBJ1-6, with unresolved D. Looked up from germline, CDR1 is MGHDK and CDR2 is SYGVNS. Trimming removed 1 base at V and 10 bases at J, with 11 bases between. The CDR3 length is 14 residues. CDR3 sequence reads: CASSELGSKSPLHF. In DNA form, the CDR3 reads TGTGCCAGCAGTGAATTGGGCAGTAAATCACCCCTCCACTTT.

The chain has TRBV10-3 and TRBJ1-2; a possible D gene is TRBD1 (6 bases). The germline V gene has CDR1 ENHRY and CDR2 SYGVKD. Trimming pared 0 bases from V and 6 bases from J, leaving 17 bases between. This CDR3 region has 16 residues. The CDR3 coding sequence is TGTGCCATCAGTGAGTCGAGTCATCCTACAGGGAATGGCTACACCTTC. It codes for CAISESSHPTGNGYTF.

The J gene is TRBJ2-7, the V gene TRBV5-4, with TRBD2 as a possible D gene (6 bases). CDR1 is SGHNT, CDR2 YYREEE, per germline (reference sequence). The CDR3 loop spans 16 amino acids. V gave up 0 bases and J gave up 0 bases, with 13 bases separating them. The CDR3 is CASSLGLARNSYEQYF. DNA for the CDR3: TGTGCCAGCAGCTTGGGTCTAGCGAGAAACTCCTACGAGCAGTACTTC. Full variable domain (rest looked up from reference TRBV5-4 and TRBJ2-7): ETGVTQSPTHLIKTRGQQVTLRCSSQSGHNTVSWYQQALGQGPQFIFQYYREEENGRGNFPPRFSGLQFPNYSSELNVNALELDDSALYLCASSLGLARNSYEQYFGPGTRLTVT.